The next 3 T cell receptor beta chains were all read from a single sample in a study of blood T cell repertoires in COVID-19. Measured with immunoSEQ multiplex PCR; TCRdb has only the in-frame clones, and not every one. Among 300,000 to 400,000 clones listed, roughly 90% were seen once. The source material was peripheral blood. The source of these receptors is a woman aged 45-65 years with active or convalescent COVID-19.

The chain carries TRBV7-6 and TRBJ2-1, with a possible D match to TRBD2 (5 bases). The V gene's germline CDR1 is SGHVS and CDR2 FNYEAQ. The CDR3 length is 14 residues. Trimming took off 3 bases at V and 4 bases at J, with 10 bases between the two ends. CDR3 in DNA: TGTGCCAGCAGCTTTACCGGGGAGTACAATGAGCAGTTCTTC. Translating it yields CASSFTGEYNEQFF. Variable domain in full (rest from reference TRBV7-6 and TRBJ2-1): GAGVSQSPRYKVTKRGQDVALRCDPISGHVSLYWYRQALGQGPEFLTYFNYEAQQDKSGLPNDRFSAERPEGSISTLTIQRTEQRDSAMYRCASSFTGEYNEQFFGPGTRLTVL.

Comments on this clone: Additional DNA sequences in this sample encode the identical CDR3. The chain employs TRBV18 and TRBJ2-7; 7 bases fit TRBD2. The V and J ends lost 6 bases and 5 bases, in that order; junction bases with no gene match: 1. From germline, CDR1 is KGHSH and CDR2 LQKENI. This CDR3 contains 11 residues. In DNA, the CDR3 is TGTGCCAGCTCCCGGGGGGACGAGCAGTACTTC. Protein: CASSRGDEQYF.

The chain links TRBV28 to TRBJ1-5; 7 bases are shared with TRBD1. The CDR3 is 16 amino acids. In germline, CDR1 is MDHEN, CDR2 SYDVKM. With 5 bases clipped from V and 0 bases from J, the junction kept 7 bases outside the gene matches. In DNA form, the CDR3 reads TGTGCCAGCAGTCGTGGGACAGCTCTTAGCAATCAGCCCCAGCATTTT. Protein: CASSRGTALSNQPQHF. The full variable domain, completed using reference TRBV28 and TRBJ1-5, is DVKVTQSSRYLVKRTGEKVFLECVQDMDHENMFWYRQDPGLGLRLIYFSYDVKMKEKGDIPEGYSVSREKKERFSLILESASTNQTSMYLCASSRGTALSNQPQHFGDGTRLSIL.